These 22 T cell receptor beta chains were sequenced from one sample in a study of cytomegalovirus exposure and HLA in healthy donors. With 60 Vbeta and 13 Jbeta primers, the PCR was carried out. Assay used: immunoSEQ multiplex PCR; TCRdb lists only in-frame clones, some missing. This repertoire shows about 190,000 clones, 70% to 90% found once; its top ten account for 0.31%. The sequencing sample was made of PBMCs. Receptors were obtained from a woman between 25 and 40 years old in good health and CMV-seronegative.

The chain employs TRBV2 and TRBJ1-4; no clear D gene. V lost 6 bases, J lost 7 bases, and 18 bases lay in between. This CDR3 has 15 residues. In germline, CDR1 is SNHLY, CDR2 FYNNEI. The CDR3 loop is CASSPMRDSSEKLFF. In DNA form, the CDR3 reads TGTGCCAGCAGCCCGATGCGGGATTCCTCTGAAAAACTGTTTTTT.

The chain has TRBV5-4 and TRBJ2-1; 8 bases are shared with TRBD2. Germline loops: CDR1 SGHNT, CDR2 YYREEE (reference sequence). This CDR3 has 16 amino acids. The trim removed 4 bases at V and 8 bases at J, leaving 14 bases unmatched. As DNA, the CDR3 is TGTGCCAGCAGCCCTCGGGGAGGACTAGCAGGAGATGAGCAGTTCTTC. It is translated as CASSPRGGLAGDEQFF.

The chain employs TRBV15 and TRBJ2-3, with TRBD2 identical over 7 bases. The CDR3 consists of 14 residues. V lost 5 bases to trimming and J lost 4 bases; unmatched junction nucleotides: 6. CDR1 and CDR2 (germline): LNHNV, YYDKDF (reference sequence). CDR3 DNA sequence: TGTGCCACCAGCGTATCTGGGGGGGCAGATACGCAGTATTTT. Encoded protein: CATSVSGGADTQYF.

The rearrangement joins TRBV28 to TRBJ2-1; D is unresolved. This CDR3 region has 12 residues. Trimming cost V 3 bases and J 7 bases, with 7 bases left between them. The germline gives CDR1 MDHEN, CDR2 SYDVKM. The CDR3 sequence: CASSLIENEQFF. In nucleotides, the CDR3 is TGTGCCAGCAGTTTGATAGAAAATGAGCAGTTCTTC.

Concerning this clone itself: One end of the junction is discordant with germline, which a read error may explain. The chain employs TRBV10-3 and TRBJ2-1; 8 nucleotides line up with TRBD1. The V gene's germline CDR1 is ENHRY and CDR2 SYGVKD. This CDR3 is built from 14 residues. In DNA form, the CDR3 reads TGTGCCATCACTGAGGGACAGGCGGGCAATGAGCAGTTCTTC. Translated: CAITEGQAGNEQFF.

This rearrangement joins TRBV7-2 to TRBJ1-3; 10 bases match TRBD1. The V and J ends lost 1 base and 9 bases, in that order; junction bases with no gene match: 12. This CDR3 has 17 amino acids. From germline, CDR1 is SGHTA and CDR2 FQGNSA. The CDR3 is CASSLGGGQGLWGTIYF. CDR3 nucleotide sequence: TGTGCCAGCAGCTTAGGTGGGGGACAGGGGCTTTGGGGCACCATATATTTT.

This chain links TRBV10-3 with TRBJ1-5, with 8 bases aligning to TRBD1. Germline V lookup: CDR1 ENHRY, CDR2 SYGVKD. The CDR3 sequence is 14 residues long. The J segment lost 1 base and the V segment lost 4 bases, leaving 0 bases of the junction unmatched. The CDR3 DNA sequence: TGTGCCATCAGTGGACAGGGGAGCAATCAGCCCCAGCATTTT. It codes for CAISGQGSNQPQHF.

This chain uses TRBV28 with TRBJ1-5; a possible D gene is TRBD1 (6 bases). CDR1 and CDR2 (germline): MDHEN, SYDVKM. This CDR3 has 18 residues. V lost 5 bases to trimming and J lost 1 base, with 21 bases between them. CDR3 bases: TGTGCCAGCAGTCTAGGGGGAATGACAGCGGAGAGCAATCAGCCCCAGCATTTT. As protein: CASSLGGMTAESNQPQHF.

The gene calls are TRBV25-1 and TRBJ2-1; D is uncertain. Germline CDR1 and CDR2: MGHDK and SYGVNS. The germline V and J ends were trimmed by 0 bases and 6 bases, with 15 bases remaining between them. The CDR3 has 16 residues. CDR3 amino acids: CASSEYGGPFVNEQFF. The CDR3 DNA is TGTGCCAGCAGTGAATATGGCGGTCCCTTTGTCAATGAGCAGTTCTTC.

CDR3 protein: CASSTGTDLTQQYF. The CDR3 DNA reads as TGTGCCAGCAGTACCGGGACAGACCTTACGCAGCAGTACTTC. This chain joins TRBV6-5 and TRBJ2-7; 7 nucleotides match TRBD1. The trim removed 5 bases at V and 8 bases at J, leaving 12 bases unmatched. The germline V gene encodes CDR1 MNHEY and CDR2 SVGAGI. The CDR3 spans 14 residues.

In regard to this clone: One end of the junction does not line up with germline, which may come from a read error. The chain links TRBV7-8 to TRBJ2-7; tentatively, D is TRBD2 (6 bases). This CDR3 region has 15 residues. Germline loops: CDR1 SGHVS, CDR2 FQNEAQ. The CDR3, as DNA: TGTGCCAGCAGCGTAGCCCGGGACTGGTCCTACGAGCAGTACTTC. Its protein product is CASSVARDWSYEQYF.

The gene calls are TRBV28 and TRBJ1-2; D gene ambiguous. CDR1 and CDR2 from the germline V gene are MDHEN and SYDVKM. V lost 6 bases, J lost 0 bases, and 14 bases lay in between. This CDR3 spans 15 amino acids. CDR3 residues: CASRQTTGTNYGYTF. CDR3 DNA: TGTGCCAGCAGGCAGACCACCGGGACTAACTATGGCTACACCTTC.

The table lists this clone with a few counts. This sequence joins TRBV7-8 and TRBJ2-7; tentatively, D is TRBD2 (5 bases). CDR3 length: 15 residues. Trimming removed 1 base from V and 3 bases from J, with 13 bases in between. CDR1 SGHVS and CDR2 FQNEAQ come from the germline V gene. The CDR3 DNA is TGTGCCAGCAGCTTAGTCCGGATGGGAGTCTACGAGCAGTACTTC. Its translation: CASSLVRMGVYEQYF.

The chain employs TRBV27 and TRBJ2-5, with 12 bases aligning to TRBD2. TRBJ2-7 explains the end of the DNA better; the J call may be wrong. This CDR3 region has 16 residues. Germline CDR1 reads MNHEY; CDR2 reads SMNVEV (reference sequence). The chain's CDR3 is CASSSDRTSGIYEQYF. The CDR3 DNA reads TGTGCCAGCAGCTCCGATAGGACTAGCGGGATATACGAGCAGTACTTC.

The J gene is TRBJ2-5, the V gene TRBV5-1, with 8 bases aligning to TRBD2. Germline-derived CDR1 and CDR2 are SGHRS and YFSETQ. The J segment lost 4 bases and the V segment lost 4 bases, leaving 15 bases of the junction unmatched. This CDR3 has 17 amino acids. This CDR3 is CASSINGAGGPGETQYF. CDR3 coding DNA: TGCGCCAGCAGCATAAATGGGGCGGGAGGACCTGGAGAGACCCAGTACTTC.

The J gene is TRBJ2-1, the V gene TRBV5-4; 7 bases agree with TRBD2. V was clipped by 0 bases and J by 7 bases; unmatched bases: 7. The germline V gene encodes CDR1 SGHNT and CDR2 YYREEE (reference sequence). The CDR3 has 15 residues. CDR3 loop: CASSLGGGGGNEQFF. CDR3 nucleotides: TGTGCCAGCAGCTTGGGGGGCGGGGGAGGAAATGAGCAGTTCTTC.

V usage is TRBV7-9 and J usage is TRBJ2-7, with a possible D match to TRBD1 (6 bases). Per germline, CDR1 SEHNR and CDR2 FQNEAQ (reference sequence). This CDR3 is built from 14 residues. Trimming took off 2 bases at V and 2 bases at J, with 10 bases between the two ends. This CDR3 reads CASSLSGDAYEQYF. CDR3 DNA sequence: TGTGCCAGCAGCTTATCAGGGGACGCCTACGAGCAGTACTTC.

The rearrangement uses TRBV4-2 and TRBJ2-7, with 9 bases aligning to TRBD1. Trimming at V came to 1 base and at J to 5 bases, leaving 6 bases not matched to a gene. This CDR3 region has 15 residues. The germline CDR1 and CDR2 sequences are LGHNA and YNFKEQ. CDR3 region: CASSQVGTGMDEQYF. The CDR3 nucleotides read TGTGCCAGCAGCCAAGTCGGGACAGGGATGGACGAGCAGTACTTC.

The V call is TRBV6-5, the J call TRBJ1-6, with D tentatively TRBD1 (5 bases). Trimming took 4 bases from V and 5 from J, leaving 12 bases between them. The CDR3 runs 15 residues. CDR1 is MNHEY and CDR2 is SVGAGI in the germline V gene. The CDR3 reads CASSSRQHNNSPLHF. The CDR3 nucleotides are TGTGCCAGCAGTTCACGACAGCATAATAATTCACCCCTCCACTTT.

The chain carries TRBV5-1 and TRBJ2-3; 12 positions match TRBD2. The germline CDR1 and CDR2 sequences are SGHRS and YFSETQ. Trimming removed 2 bases from V and 6 bases from J; junction bases left unmatched: 4. This CDR3 is built from 15 residues. CDR3 region: CASSFLAGGQDTQYF. CDR3 coding DNA: TGCGCCAGCAGCTTTCTAGCGGGGGGGCAGGATACGCAGTATTTT.

The rearrangement uses TRBV15 and TRBJ2-2, with TRBD1 identical over 7 bases. J lost 5 bases, V lost 9 bases, and 12 bases had no gene match. Germline CDR1 and CDR2: LNHNV and YYDKDF (reference sequence). The CDR3 is 15 residues long. The CDR3 loop reads CATQPRDRITGELFF. CDR3 nucleotide sequence: TGTGCCACACAGCCCCGGGACAGAATTACCGGGGAGCTGTTTTTT.

This clone was counted a single time. The rearrangement uses TRBV6-4 and TRBJ2-1; D is uncertain. Germline CDR1 is MRHNA and CDR2 is SNTAGT. The CDR3 runs 13 residues. The V end was cut by 10 bases, the J end by 0 bases, with 10 bases between. CDR3 bases: TGTGCCACCTCACTAAGCTCCTACAATGAGCAGTTCTTC. It is translated as CATSLSSYNEQFF.